A selection of T cell receptor beta chains follows, all from one sample in a study of blood T cell repertoires in COVID-19. Assay used: immunoSEQ multiplex PCR; TCRdb lists only in-frame clones, some missing. The table shows about 70,000 clones, with about four fifths occurring only once. The sequenced material came from peripheral blood. The source of these receptors is a man between 65 and 85 years old who had recovered from COVID-19. The CDR3 runs from the conserved cysteine through the conserved F or W. D genes are given only for firm matches. Some rows have no size entry. The others give once, few or many, or a class for an expanded clone.

TGCGCCAGCAGCTTGGTACAGGGGGCATATGACGAGCAGTACTTC	CASSLVQGAYDEQYF	once	TRBD1	TRBJ2-7	TRBV5-1
TGCGCCAGCAGAAGGGAGGCAGGAGCTGGAAACACCATATATTTT	CASRREAGAGNTIYF	few	.	TRBJ1-3	TRBV5-1
TGTGCCAGCAGTCCAAGACTTTACAATGAGCAGTTCTTC	CASSPRLYNEQFF	.	.	TRBJ2-1	TRBV27
TGTGCCAGCAGCCCGAACGAGGGGGCTGCGGATACGCAGTATTTT	CASSPNEGAADTQYF	.	TRBD1	TRBJ2-3	TRBV5-6
TGTGCCAGCACCAATCCGGGACAGGGCTATGGCTACACCTTC	CASTNPGQGYGYTF	few	TRBD1	TRBJ1-2	TRBV6-5
TGTGCCAGCAGCAGGGACAGGGGTTCACCCCTCCACTTT	CASSRDRGSPLHF	.	TRBD1	TRBJ1-6	TRBV3-1/TRBV3-2
TGTGCCATGGGGCCAGATAGCAATCAGCCCCAGCATTTT	CAMGPDSNQPQHF	few	.	TRBJ1-5	TRBV6-5
TGTGCCATCAGTGAGACCCGGACAGGCTACGAGCAGTACTTC	CAISETRTGYEQYF	.	TRBD1	TRBJ2-7	TRBV10-3
TGTGCCAGCAGTCCCACAGGGGACACCGGGGAGCTGTTTTTT	CASSPTGDTGELFF	.	TRBD1	TRBJ2-2	TRBV6-5
TGTGCCAGCAGTCGGGACAGCCGAGATCAGCCCCAGCATTTT	CASSRDSRDQPQHF	.	TRBD1	TRBJ1-5	TRBV6-5
TGTGCCAGAAGCACATACGAGCAGTACTTC	CARSTYEQYF	.	.	TRBJ2-7	TRBV5-3
TGTGCCAGCTCCCTCCCCCTCCGGGACACTGAAGCTTTCTTT	CASSLPLRDTEAFF	.	.	TRBJ1-1	TRBV18
TGTGCCAGCGGGGGACTAGCGGGAGGAGTAAACATTCAGTACTTC	CASGGLAGGVNIQYF	once	TRBD2	TRBJ2-4	TRBV28
TGTGCCAGTAGTATGGGGACAGGGAACGGAGAGACCCAGTACTTC	CASSMGTGNGETQYF	.	TRBD1	TRBJ2-5	TRBV19
TGTGCCAGCAGCCTCACGGGGGGGATGAACACCGGGGAGCTGTTTTTT	CASSLTGGMNTGELFF	.	TRBD2	TRBJ2-2	TRBV7-2